These T cell receptor beta chains were read from a single sample in a study of a mutant IDH1 vaccine in newly diagnosed glioma. Their antigens remain unidentified. Profiling relied on immunoSEQ multiplex PCR, and the TCRdb table lists in-frame clones only, not all of them. This repertoire shows approximately 31,000 clones, about 80% found once; its top ten account for approximately 2.9%. Source: PBMCs, taken from a glioma patient whose treatment included an IDH1 peptide vaccine. The receptors here all came from a man in his forties with glioma. Some clones in this sample may be carry-over from other donors' samples. Both conserved end residues are part of each CDR3. The order of the fields is CDR3 length, J gene, V gene, clone size, D gene, CDR3 DNA, CDR3 protein. D genes are given only for firm matches. Not every row has a clone size; where given, it reads once, few, many or a size class.

16,TRBJ1-4,TRBV7-9,.,.,TGTGCCAGCAGCTTTTCCCTATCGGGATCTATTGAAAAACTGTTTTTT,CASSFSLSGSIEKLFF
15,TRBJ2-3,TRBV5-8,.,.,TGTGCCAGCAGCTTGGGTAGCAGGACTACAGATACGCAGTATTTT,CASSLGSRTTDTQYF
18,TRBJ2-5,TRBV2,.,.,TGTGCCAGCATCCCCGGGGTAGTGGGGAACCTAAAGGGAGAGACCCAGTACTTC,CASIPGVVGNLKGETQYF
17,TRBJ1-6,TRBV7-2,once,.,TGTGCCAGCAGCTTAACGCTAAGGAGCTCCTATAATTCACCCCTCCACTTT,CASSLTLRSSYNSPLHF
15,TRBJ2-1,TRBV5-1,.,TRBD2,TGCGCCAGCAGCGGCGGGACTATCCTATACAATGAGCAGTTCTTC,CASSGGTILYNEQFF
12,TRBJ1-5,TRBV2,.,.,TGTGCCAGCAGGGGGCCAGATCAGCCCCAGCATTTT,CASRGPDQPQHF
13,TRBJ2-7,TRBV4-1,few,.,TGCGCCAGCAGCCAAGATGAGTCCTACGAGCAGTACTTC,CASSQDESYEQYF
13,TRBJ1-5,TRBV7-2,.,.,TGTGCCAGCAGCTATGGAGGTGATCAGCCCCAGCATTTT,CASSYGGDQPQHF
14,TRBJ2-7,TRBV11-2,.,.,TGTGCCAGCAGCAGGGACGGCAGCTCCTACGAGCAGTACTTC,CASSRDGSSYEQYF
15,TRBJ2-5,TRBV25-1,.,.,TGTGCCAGCAGCGTCGAGACAGGCCCAAGAGCGACCCAGTACTTC,CASSVETGPRATQYF
14,TRBJ1-2,TRBV15,.,.,TGTGCCACCAGCAGAGATCTCAGGGACTATGGCTACACCTTC,CATSRDLRDYGYTF
14,TRBJ1-1,TRBV30,few,TRBD1,TGTGCCTGGAGTCCCAGGACAGGGGCGACTGAAGCTTTCTTT,CAWSPRTGATEAFF
11,TRBJ2-1,TRBV29-1,once,.,TGCAGCGTCATACAGGAGAATGAGCAGTTCTTC,CSVIQENEQFF
15,TRBJ1-2,TRBV15,.,TRBD1,TGTGCCACCAGCAGAGGCCGGGACAGCCTCTTGGGCTACACCTTC,CATSRGRDSLLGYTF
14,TRBJ1-2,TRBV11-2,once,.,TGTGCCAGCAGCTCCCCGGGACATTTATATGGCTACACCTTC,CASSSPGHLYGYTF
13,TRBJ1-1,TRBV7-8,.,.,TGTGCCAGCAGCTTAAACTGGGGAACTGAAGCTTTCTTT,CASSLNWGTEAFF
14,TRBJ2-7,TRBV7-2,once,TRBD1,TGTGCCAGCGGGGACCGGACAGGGATCTACGAGCAGTACTTC,CASGDRTGIYEQYF
14,TRBJ1-1,TRBV2,.,TRBD1,TGTGCCAGCAGTTGGGGACAGGGGGCAAATAAAGCTTTCTTT,CASSWGQGANKAFF